This T cell receptor beta chain stems from a study of blood T cell repertoires in COVID-19. V trimming: 7 bases; J trimming: 0 bases; junction bases outside the gene matches: 12. Germline V gene data show CDR1 as MDHEN and CDR2 as SYDVKM. The CDR3 extends over 16 amino acids. Original handling: Estimates of nucleated cell counts were drawn from the amplification of reference gene primers. Assay: immunoSEQ multiplex PCR; the TCRdb copy retains only in-frame clones and omits some. That table gives V, J and clone size, and the DNA gave D and trimming. The sample has some 99,000 clones; around 80% are singletons.

The receptor comes from a human donor in a cohort sampled during active or convalescent COVID-19. Sequencing input: peripheral blood. This chain uses TRBV28 with TRBJ2-7; 7 bases match TRBD2. CDR3 protein: CASIKRDWTSSYEQYF. DNA for the CDR3: TGTGCCAGCATCAAGCGGGACTGGACCAGCTCCTACGAGCAGTACTTC.